This T cell receptor (beta chain) was sequenced in a study of cytomegalovirus exposure and HLA in healthy donors. The trim removed 0 bases at V and 4 bases at J, leaving 2 bases unmatched. CDR3 length: 15 amino acids. The V gene's germline CDR1 is MRHNA and CDR2 SNTAGT. In its sample, this clone was seen a few times. Other nucleotide sequences from this sample produce the same CDR3. Produced via immunoSEQ multiplex PCR; TCRdb's table is partial and in-frame only. The table has fewer than 85,000 clones, 94% seen once. The clonotype originates from a woman between 18 and 30 years old in good health and CMV-seronegative. The source material was PBMCs. This rearrangement joins TRBV6-4 to TRBJ2-3; 9 nucleotides match TRBD2. Written as DNA, the CDR3 is TGTGCCAGCAGTGACTCTAGCGGGGGCGCAGATACGCAGTATTTT. Protein: CASSDSSGGADTQYF.